The sequence of this T cell receptor beta chain was determined in a study of early T cells in non-severe SARS-CoV-2 infection. About the research overall: Sequencing was performed on bulk RNA from unsorted whole blood, leaving chains unpaired. Study-wide results and caveats: CD4 and private specificities were missed by VDJdb matching, which favored anti-spike CD8 responses.

Per germline, CDR1 MDHEN and CDR2 SYDVKM. The CDR3 is 15 residues long. V dropped 3 bases and J dropped 6 bases, with 18 bases sitting between them. This clonotype was picked up a small number of times. The target antigen is unknown. Individual cDNA molecules carried attached unique molecular identifiers. TCRdb re-called the 5' RACE reads with MiXCR, one entry per CDR3 protein. Of around 53,000 distinct CDR3 sequences listed, 12% are singletons. Sequencing input: whole blood. The receptor's source is an adult who was a healthcare worker with PCR-confirmed SARS-CoV-2 infection or an uninfected control (not recorded which). The chain is built from TRBV28 and TRBJ2-7; tentatively, D is TRBD1 (6 bases). The CDR3 spells CASSLAAGTRGEQYF. The CDR3 nucleotides are TGTGCCAGCAGTTTGGCAGCCGGGACAAGAGGCGAGCAGTACTTC. The full variable domain, with the rest looked up from reference TRBV28 and TRBJ2-7, is DVKVTQSSRYLVKRTGEKVFLECVQDMDHENMFWYRQDPGLGLRLIYFSYDVKMKEKGDIPEGYSVSREKKERFSLILESASTNQTSMYLCASSLAAGTRGEQYFGPGTRLTVT.